A single sample gave rise to the 15 T cell receptor beta chains below, sequenced in a study of cytomegalovirus exposure and HLA in healthy donors. TCRdb keeps only in-frame clones here, not all; method: immunoSEQ multiplex PCR. The data hold under 250,000 clones, with less than 90% observed a single time. The specimen sequenced was PBMCs. The source of these receptors is a man between 18 and 29 years old in good health and CMV-seropositive.

This chain connects TRBV7-3 to TRBJ2-1; D remains ambiguous. Germline CDR1 reads SGHTA; CDR2 reads FQGTGA. The CDR3 is 17 amino acids. Trimming pared 0 bases from V and 0 bases from J, leaving 12 bases between. The CDR3 region is CASSLTGASGSYNEQFF. The CDR3 nucleotides are TGTGCCAGCAGCTTAACGGGCGCCTCCGGCTCCTACAATGAGCAGTTCTTC.

The rearrangement links TRBV1 to TRBJ2-1; the table's D gene call, TRBD2, was not cross checked with the DNA. TRBV1 constitutes a pseudogene. The CDR3 has 21 amino acids. CDR3 DNA sequence: TGCACCAGCAGCCAAGCCGGAGACAGGAGCTTTCTAGCGGGAGGGCCCAATGAGCAGTTCTTC. Amino acids: CTSSQAGDRSFLAGGPNEQFF.

The chain employs TRBV6-1 and TRBJ2-7; D possibly corresponds to TRBD2 (5 bases). In germline, CDR1 is MNHNS, CDR2 SASEGT. Deletions cut 3 bases from V and 4 bases from J, with 16 bases between. The CDR3 length is 15 residues. The CDR3 region is CASSEDPLTGYEQYF. The CDR3 region has the DNA TGTGCCAGCAGTGAGGACCCCCTTACGGGGTACGAGCAGTACTTC.

The rearrangement links TRBV7-2 to TRBJ2-7; TRBD2 matches at 9 bases. The CDR3 is 14 residues long. J was trimmed by 6 bases and V by 2 bases; bases with no gene match: 5. Germline V gives CDR1 SGHTA, CDR2 FQGNSA. The CDR3 reads CASSLYRAGGEQYF. Here the CDR3 DNA reads TGTGCCAGCAGCTTATACAGAGCGGGGGGCGAGCAGTACTTC. Combining the CDR3 with reference TRBV7-2 and TRBJ2-7 gives the whole variable domain GAGVSQSPSNKVTEKGKDVELRCDPISGHTALYWYRQSLGQGLEFLIYFQGNSAPDKSGLPSDRFSAERTGGSVSTLTIQRTQQEDSAVYLCASSLYRAGGEQYFGPGTRLTVT.

V and J are TRBV7-8 and TRBJ2-5; TRBD1 matches 7 bases. Germline V CDR1 and CDR2: SGHVS, FQNEAQ. Trimming at V came to 1 base and at J to 9 bases, leaving 5 bases not matched to a gene. The CDR3 length is 13 residues. The CDR3 DNA follows: TGTGCCAGCAGCTTAGACGTGGGGACAGCCCAGTACTTC. This translates into CASSLDVGTAQYF.

V is TRBV7-8 and J is TRBJ2-2, with a weak D call TRBD2 (6 bases). Germline V gene sequence: CDR1 SGHVS, CDR2 FQNEAQ. Trimming took 2 bases from V and 9 from J, leaving 16 bases between them. This CDR3 spans 15 amino acids. The CDR3 protein is CASSLLAGFSWELFF. Written as DNA, the CDR3 is TGTGCCAGCAGCTTATTGGCGGGATTTTCCTGGGAGCTGTTTTTT. The variable domain in full, completed from reference TRBV7-8 and TRBJ2-2, reads GAGVSQSPRYKVAKRGQDVALRCDPISGHVSLFWYQQALGQGPEFLTYFQNEAQLDKSGLPSDRFFAERPEGSVSTLKIQRTQQEDSAVYLCASSLLAGFSWELFFGEGSRLTVL.

The table lists this clone with a count of one. J is TRBJ1-1 and V is TRBV11-2, with D possibly matching TRBD1 (5 bases). Per germline, CDR1 SGHAT and CDR2 FQNNGV. Trimming removed 5 bases at V and 0 bases at J, with 13 bases between. This CDR3 has 15 amino acids. The CDR3 nucleotides are TGTGCCAGCAGCCCCGGGGGAGGACTGAACACTGAAGCTTTCTTT. Its translation is CASSPGGGLNTEAFF.

This rearrangement joins TRBV27 to TRBJ1-1, with no clear D. Germline CDR1 reads MNHEY; CDR2 reads SMNVEV (reference sequence). V lost 8 bases to trimming and J lost 2 bases, with 9 bases between them. This CDR3 is 12 amino acids long. In nucleotides, the CDR3 is TGTGCCAGCGCCCATACTAACACTGAAGCTTTCTTT. It is translated as CASAHTNTEAFF.

This clone was counted a single time. The V and J genes are TRBV7-2 and TRBJ2-7; D unclear. This CDR3 contains 17 residues. V gave up 5 bases and J gave up 0 bases, with 20 bases separating them. From germline, CDR1 is SGHTA and CDR2 FQGNSA. The CDR3 loop is CASSHSYGLLSSYEQYF. CDR3 nucleotide sequence: TGTGCCAGCAGCCATTCCTACGGGTTACTTAGCTCCTACGAGCAGTACTTC.

This rearrangement joins TRBV11-2 to TRBJ2-5; maybe TRBD2 (6 bases). The CDR3 runs 14 residues. The germline V and J ends were trimmed by 1 base and 1 base, with 7 bases remaining between them. Per the germline V gene, CDR1 is SGHAT and CDR2 is FQNNGV. The CDR3 sequence: CASSLAGVQETQYF. The CDR3 DNA is TGTGCCAGCAGCTTAGCGGGAGTCCAAGAGACCCAGTACTTC. Supplemented by reference TRBV11-2 and TRBJ2-5, the full variable domain reads EAGVAQSPRYKIIEKRQSVAFWCNPISGHATLYWYQQILGQGPKLLIQFQNNGVVDDSQLPKDRFSAERLKGVDSTLKIQPAKLEDSAVYLCASSLAGVQETQYFGPGTRLLVL.

This rearrangement joins TRBV29-1 to TRBJ2-7, with 8 nucleotides matching TRBD1. In germline, CDR1 is SQVTM, CDR2 ANQGSEA. This CDR3 spans 12 amino acids. After removal of 3 bases from V and 4 bases from J, the junction contained 2 bases not matched to a gene. The CDR3 is CSVETGVYEQYF. As DNA, the CDR3 is TGCAGCGTTGAGACAGGGGTTTACGAGCAGTACTTC.

The chain carries TRBV30 and TRBJ2-5; D not resolved. Deletions cut 2 bases from V and 1 base from J, with 11 bases between. The CDR3 runs to 14 residues. The germline V gene encodes CDR1 GTSNPN and CDR2 SVGIG (reference sequence). The CDR3 DNA is TGTGCCTGGAGTAATTGGCGAATCCAAGAGACCCAGTACTTC. As protein: CAWSNWRIQETQYF.

The chain uses TRBV27 and TRBJ2-1; TRBD2 agrees at 8 bases. Per germline, CDR1 MNHEY and CDR2 SMNVEV (reference sequence). V shed 3 bases, J shed 5 bases, and the junction held 9 bases outside the gene matches. The CDR3 consists of 16 residues. The CDR3 DNA sequence: TGTGCCAGCAGTTTTTCAGCGGGAGAGACCCACAATGAGCAGTTCTTC. Translation gives CASSFSAGETHNEQFF.

This chain's CDR3 is CASSSGLAGAHEQFF. CDR3 DNA sequence: TGTGCCAGCAGCTCAGGACTAGCGGGAGCTCATGAGCAGTTCTTC. The rearrangement uses TRBV7-8 and TRBJ2-1, with 13 bases aligning to TRBD2. The V segment lost 4 bases and the J segment 8 bases; nucleotides outside the gene matches: 5. Germline CDR1 reads SGHVS; CDR2 reads FQNEAQ. This CDR3 is built from 15 residues. The full variable domain, rest sourced from reference TRBV7-8 and TRBJ2-1, is GAGVSQSPRYKVAKRGQDVALRCDPISGHVSLFWYQQALGQGPEFLTYFQNEAQLDKSGLPSDRFFAERPEGSVSTLKIQRTQQEDSAVYLCASSSGLAGAHEQFFGPGTRLTVL.

The chain recombines TRBV27 with TRBJ2-1, with 11 bases fitting TRBD2. Germline values: CDR1 MNHEY, CDR2 SMNVEV (reference sequence). Trimming at V came to 10 bases and at J to 4 bases, leaving 6 bases not matched to a gene. The CDR3 runs to 14 residues. The CDR3 DNA sequence: TGTGCCACCATGCTAGCGGGAGGATACAATGAGCAGTTCTTC. Encoded protein: CATMLAGGYNEQFF.